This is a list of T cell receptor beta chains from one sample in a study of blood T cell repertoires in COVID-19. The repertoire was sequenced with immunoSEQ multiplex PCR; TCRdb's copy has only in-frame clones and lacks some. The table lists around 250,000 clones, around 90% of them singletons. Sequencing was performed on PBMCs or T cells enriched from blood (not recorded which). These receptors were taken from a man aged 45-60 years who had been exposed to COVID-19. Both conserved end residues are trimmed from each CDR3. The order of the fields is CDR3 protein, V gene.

SARYQETQY TRBV20-1
ASSPRYRGGEQF TRBV7-6
ASSLEAASPLH TRBV7-3
ASSSAGLASTF TRBV7-3
ASFKGQPYTEAF TRBV18
ASSPKYQIQETQY TRBV4-1
ASSLDLAGGYNEQF TRBV5-1
ASSDYRGGEQF TRBV6-4
ASSLAHGESEAF TRBV5-1
ATDFGTGIHGYT TRBV6-5
ASSPQGLSGELF TRBV7-3
AWSAGGTSYEQY TRBV30
ATSRASGETQY TRBV15
ASSYSITGSQPQH TRBV6-5
AWSVQGAAEQY TRBV30
ASSQSKGILSTRGETQY TRBV4-1
AIDAGQGNVLT TRBV15
ASSPRSGSIGTGELF TRBV18
ASSQVGVSTGELF TRBV14
ASGAGPNYGYT TRBV12-3/TRBV12-4
ASSPRTGVIMNTEAF TRBV7-9
ASSRLGQGSNEKLF TRBV5-1
SVELGARNTEAF TRBV29-1
ASSDSGSRSGSPLH TRBV2
ASRWDRASSPLH TRBV28
ASTLDGGLNQPQH TRBV2
ATSDAGTGDTEAF TRBV24-1